The 15 T cell receptor beta chains reported below all come from one sample, sequenced in a study of shared clonotypes between healthy human individuals. TCRdb keeps only in-frame clones here, not all; method: immunoSEQ multiplex PCR. This sample has more than 1,200,000 clones; approximately 98.5% occur once, and the top ten carry approximately 0.4%. The sample consisted of naive CD4+ T cells sorted from blood. Documented subset: CD45RA+ positively selected. The source of these receptors is a man aged 25-45 years in good health.

The chain joins TRBV21-1 to TRBJ1-5. TRBV21-1 is described as a pseudogene. This CDR3 is built from 15 residues. The CDR3 bases are TGTGCCAGCAGGGCGGGGGCAGGGGGCAATCAGCCCCAGCATTTT. It is translated as CASRAGAGGNQPQHF.

The chain couples TRBV2 to TRBJ1-5; maybe TRBD1 (6 bases). In germline, CDR1 is SNHLY, CDR2 FYNNEI. CDR3 length: 15 amino acids. With 3 bases removed from V and 3 bases from J, the gap between germline ends came to 12 bases. CDR3 DNA sequence: TGTGCCAGCAGTGATCCGGGGGCTCTCAATCAGCCCCAGCATTTT. Encoded protein: CASSDPGALNQPQHF.

V and J are TRBV19 and TRBJ1-2, with 9 bases fitting TRBD1. Germline CDR1 LNHDA, CDR2 SQIVND (reference sequence). V was pared by 11 bases and J by 7 bases, with 17 bases of the junction left unmatched. This CDR3 has 15 residues. CDR3 amino acids: CAGNYGDRVFAGYTF. CDR3 bases: TGTGCCGGAAATTACGGGGACAGGGTATTTGCTGGCTACACCTTC.

The genes are TRBV7-9 and TRBJ2-1; D is undetermined. Trimming took off 5 bases at V and 1 base at J, with 15 bases between the two ends. This CDR3 is built from 16 residues. From germline, CDR1 is SEHNR and CDR2 FQNEAQ (reference sequence). CDR3: CASSPSPVMSYNEQFF. CDR3 in DNA: TGTGCCAGCAGCCCGAGCCCAGTTATGTCCTACAATGAGCAGTTCTTC. Drawing the rest from reference TRBV7-9 and TRBJ2-1, the complete variable domain is DTGVSQNPRHKITKRGQNVTFRCDPISEHNRLYWYRQTLGQGPEFLTYFQNEAQLEKSRLLSDRFSAERPKGSFSTLEIQRTEQGDSAMYLCASSPSPVMSYNEQFFGPGTRLTVL.

This clone is a singleton in its sample. V usage is TRBV18 and J usage is TRBJ2-7, with D perhaps matching TRBD1 or TRBD2 (5 bases each). V lost 5 bases and J 0 bases, leaving 14 bases between the germline ends. Germline V CDR1 and CDR2: KGHSH, LQKENI. The CDR3 runs to 15 residues. As DNA, the CDR3 is TGTGCCAGCTCAAACCAGGGACGTAGCTCCTACGAGCAGTACTTC. Its translation: CASSNQGRSSYEQYF.

The V call is TRBV6-5, the J call TRBJ1-1; unclear D gene. The CDR3 contains 16 residues. The germline gives CDR1 MNHEY, CDR2 SVGAGI. V was trimmed by 0 bases and J by 1 base, leaving 12 bases between them. CDR3 protein: CASSYSRFGSNTEAFF. In nucleotides, the CDR3 is TGTGCCAGCAGTTACTCGAGATTCGGATCGAACACTGAAGCTTTCTTT.

The chain links TRBV5-1 to TRBJ1-1; D remains ambiguous. Per the germline V gene, CDR1 is SGHRS and CDR2 is YFSETQ. V was cut by 0 bases and J by 0 bases, with 12 bases left in between. The length of the CDR3 is 16 residues. CDR3 in DNA: TGCGCCAGCAGCTTGGCAGCGAGCATAGTGAACACTGAAGCTTTCTTT. Its translation is CASSLAASIVNTEAFF. Supplemented by reference TRBV5-1 and TRBJ1-1, the full variable domain reads KAGVTQTPRYLIKTRGQQVTLSCSPISGHRSVSWYQQTPGQGLQFLFEYFSETQRNKGNFPGRFSGRQFSNSRSEMNVSTLELGDSALYLCASSLAASIVNTEAFFGQGTRLTVV.

The chain uses TRBV4-3 and TRBJ2-1, with a weak D call TRBD1 (6 bases). V gave up 0 bases and J gave up 4 bases, with 13 bases separating them. CDR1 and CDR2 from the germline V gene are LGHNA and YSLEER. The CDR3 has 16 residues. The CDR3 DNA sequence: TGCGCCAGCAGCCAAGATCTGCGACAGGATTACAATGAGCAGTTCTTC. It codes for CASSQDLRQDYNEQFF.

V is TRBV19 and J is TRBJ2-7; 13 positions agree with TRBD2. V was clipped by 5 bases and J by 3 bases; unmatched bases: 7. The CDR3 consists of 16 residues. Germline V gene sequence: CDR1 LNHDA, CDR2 SQIVND (reference sequence). CDR3 sequence (DNA): TGTGCCAGTAGTCCAGGACTAGCGGGAGCAAACTACGAGCAGTACTTC. It codes for CASSPGLAGANYEQYF.

The J gene is TRBJ2-1, the V gene TRBV27; 7 bases line up with TRBD1. The length of the CDR3 is 16 residues. V dropped 3 bases and J dropped 4; count of bases not matched to a gene: 9. Germline V gene sequence: CDR1 MNHEY, CDR2 SMNVEV (reference sequence). The CDR3 sequence: CASSFVLGQRYNEQFF. In DNA, the CDR3 is TGTGCCAGCAGTTTCGTGCTGGGACAGCGTTACAATGAGCAGTTCTTC.

This clone turned up a few times. This CDR3 is also generated by other DNA sequences in the sample. CDR3 residues: CASSLDTDTQYF. The CDR3 DNA reads TGTGCCAGCAGCTTGGACACAGATACGCAGTATTTT. This chain links TRBV5-4 with TRBJ2-3; D is unresolved. From germline, CDR1 is SGHNT and CDR2 YYREEE (reference sequence). The CDR3 covers 12 residues. V dropped 0 bases and J dropped 2 bases, with 1 base sitting between them.

This clone has only one observation. The chain couples TRBV15 to TRBJ2-7; no definite D call. This CDR3 contains 17 residues. Germline CDR1 reads LNHNV; CDR2 reads YYDKDF (reference sequence). The ends were cut back, 0 bases at V and 0 bases at J, with 15 bases in the middle. The CDR3 spells CATSRDITSPSSYEQYF. The CDR3 DNA sequence: TGTGCCACCAGCAGAGATATTACGAGCCCCAGCTCCTACGAGCAGTACTTC.

The rearrangement links TRBV30 to TRBJ2-5; the D gene is possibly TRBD1 (6 bases). V was pared by 3 bases and J by 4 bases, with 18 bases between. Per the germline V gene, CDR1 is GTSNPN and CDR2 is SVGIG (reference sequence). The CDR3 has 15 residues. CDR3 protein: CAWSHLGHVRETQYF. CDR3 sequence (DNA): TGTGCCTGGAGCCACCTGGGACATGTCCGAGAGACCCAGTACTTC.

The V call is TRBV19, the J call TRBJ2-4; 7 bases are shared with TRBD1. CDR3 size: 15 residues. Trimming removed 5 bases from V and 6 bases from J; junction bases left unmatched: 10. Looked up from germline, CDR1 is LNHDA and CDR2 is SQIVND (reference sequence). CDR3 amino acids: CASSPYRGLGNIQYF. CDR3 sequence (DNA): TGTGCCAGTAGTCCTTACAGGGGATTAGGAAACATTCAGTACTTC.

The chain recombines TRBV6-1 with TRBJ2-5, with TRBD1 matching over 7 bases. This CDR3 contains 16 residues. The junction had 7 bases not matched to a gene; V was cut back by 1 base and J by 2 bases. Germline CDR1 is MNHNS and CDR2 is SASEGT. The CDR3 is CASSEVGRGQQETQYF. CDR3 DNA sequence: TGTGCCAGCAGTGAAGTGGGAAGGGGGCAACAAGAGACCCAGTACTTC.